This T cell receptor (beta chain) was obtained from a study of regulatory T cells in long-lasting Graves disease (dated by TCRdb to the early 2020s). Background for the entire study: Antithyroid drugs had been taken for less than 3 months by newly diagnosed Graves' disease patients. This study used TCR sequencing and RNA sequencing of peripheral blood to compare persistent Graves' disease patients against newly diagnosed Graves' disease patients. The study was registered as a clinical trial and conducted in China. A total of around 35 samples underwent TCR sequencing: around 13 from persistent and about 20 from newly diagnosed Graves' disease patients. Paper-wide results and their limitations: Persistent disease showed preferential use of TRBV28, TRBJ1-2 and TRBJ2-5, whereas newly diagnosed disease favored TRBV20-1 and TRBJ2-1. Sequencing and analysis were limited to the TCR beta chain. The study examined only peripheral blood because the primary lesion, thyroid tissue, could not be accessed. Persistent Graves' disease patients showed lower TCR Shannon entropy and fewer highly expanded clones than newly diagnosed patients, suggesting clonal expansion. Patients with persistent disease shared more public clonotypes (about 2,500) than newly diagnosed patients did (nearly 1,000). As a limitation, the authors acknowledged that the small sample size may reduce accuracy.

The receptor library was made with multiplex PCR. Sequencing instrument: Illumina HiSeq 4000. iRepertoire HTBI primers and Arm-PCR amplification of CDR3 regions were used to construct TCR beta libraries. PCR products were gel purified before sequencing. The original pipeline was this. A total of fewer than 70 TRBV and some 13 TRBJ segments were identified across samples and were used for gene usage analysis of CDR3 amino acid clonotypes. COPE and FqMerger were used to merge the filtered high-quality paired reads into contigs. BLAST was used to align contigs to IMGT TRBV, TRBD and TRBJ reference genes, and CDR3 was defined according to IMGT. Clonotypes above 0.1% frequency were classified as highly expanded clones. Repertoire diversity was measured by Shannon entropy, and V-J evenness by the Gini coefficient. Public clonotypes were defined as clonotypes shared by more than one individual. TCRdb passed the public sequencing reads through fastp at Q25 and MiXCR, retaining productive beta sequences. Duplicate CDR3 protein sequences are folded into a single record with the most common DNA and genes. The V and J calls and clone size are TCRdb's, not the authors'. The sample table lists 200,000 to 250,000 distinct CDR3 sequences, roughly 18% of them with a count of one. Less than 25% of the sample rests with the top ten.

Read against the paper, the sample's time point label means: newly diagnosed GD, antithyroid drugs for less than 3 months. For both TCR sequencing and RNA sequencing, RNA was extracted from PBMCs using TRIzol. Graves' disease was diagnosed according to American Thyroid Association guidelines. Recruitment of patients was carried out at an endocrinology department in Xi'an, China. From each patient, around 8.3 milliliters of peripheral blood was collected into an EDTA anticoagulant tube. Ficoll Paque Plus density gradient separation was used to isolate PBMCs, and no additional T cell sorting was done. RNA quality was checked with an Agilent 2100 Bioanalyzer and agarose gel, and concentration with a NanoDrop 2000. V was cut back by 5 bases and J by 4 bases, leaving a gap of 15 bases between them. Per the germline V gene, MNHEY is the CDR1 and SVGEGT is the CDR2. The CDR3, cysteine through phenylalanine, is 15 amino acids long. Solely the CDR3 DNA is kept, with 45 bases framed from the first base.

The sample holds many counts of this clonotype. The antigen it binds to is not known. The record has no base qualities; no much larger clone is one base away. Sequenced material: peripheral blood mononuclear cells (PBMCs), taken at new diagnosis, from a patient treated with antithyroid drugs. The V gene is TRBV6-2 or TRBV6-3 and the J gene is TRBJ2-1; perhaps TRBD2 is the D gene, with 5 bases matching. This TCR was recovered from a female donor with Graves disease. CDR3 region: CASSDPTTRYNEQFF. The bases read TGTGCCAGCAGTGACCCAACTACTAGATACAATGAGCAGTTCTTC.